The present entry profiles one TCR beta chain with its context. This CDR3 contains 14 residues. Trimming stripped 6 bases from V and 4 bases from J, with 15 bases between. Looked up from germline, CDR1 is MDHEN and CDR2 is SYDVKM. Generated by immunoSEQ multiplex PCR, the TCRdb table keeps only in-frame clones and is missing some. The sample records 60,000 to 85,000 clones, about 85% being singletons. The sample originates from a study of OX40 agonist ivuxolimab in advanced cancers. The V and J genes are TRBV28 and TRBJ1-2; D remains ambiguous. This receptor was identified in an adult with an advanced solid tumor such as melanoma, head and neck, liver or kidney cancer. Sequences were derived from CD4+ or CD8+ T cells sorted from blood, sampled in a trial of the OX40 agonist ivuxolimab. Here the CDR3 reads CASSLPQTLYGYTF. The CDR3 DNA follows: TGTGCCAGCAGCCTCCCTCAGACCCTCTATGGCTACACCTTC.